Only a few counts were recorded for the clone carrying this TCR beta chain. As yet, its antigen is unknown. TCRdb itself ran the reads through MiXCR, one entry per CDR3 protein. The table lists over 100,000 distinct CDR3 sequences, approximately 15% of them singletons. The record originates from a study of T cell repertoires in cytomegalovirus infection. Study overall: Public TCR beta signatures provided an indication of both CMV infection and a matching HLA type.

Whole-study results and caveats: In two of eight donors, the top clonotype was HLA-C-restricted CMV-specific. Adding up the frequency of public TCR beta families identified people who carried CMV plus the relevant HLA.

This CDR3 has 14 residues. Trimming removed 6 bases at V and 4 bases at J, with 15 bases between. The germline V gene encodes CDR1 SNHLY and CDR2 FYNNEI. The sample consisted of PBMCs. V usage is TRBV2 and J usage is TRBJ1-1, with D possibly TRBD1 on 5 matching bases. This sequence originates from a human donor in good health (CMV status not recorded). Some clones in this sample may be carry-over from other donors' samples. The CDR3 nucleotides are TGTGCCAGCAGCGGTGGGGGAAAATTCACTGAAGCTTTCTTT. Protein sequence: CASSGGGKFTEAFF.